The source of this T cell receptor (beta chain) is a study of T cell responses to AZD1222 COVID-19 vaccine. General study points: Donor demographics were predominantly white British with a female majority; clonal diversity may be underestimated.

This clone came up once. What it binds is not known. The repertoire was sequenced with immunoSEQ multiplex PCR; TCRdb's copy has only in-frame clones and lacks some. The table includes over 130,000 clones, less than 95% detected once. The CDR3 extends over 16 amino acids. Germline CDR1 and CDR2: MGHRA and YSYEKL. The V end lost 4 bases, the J end lost 1 base, and 14 bases lay between the germline ends. The rearrangement links TRBV4-1 to TRBJ2-1; perhaps TRBD2 as D (6 bases). This receptor was taken from an adult in good health. The sample was peripheral blood, taken on day 0 of AZD1222 vaccination. CDR3 nucleotides: TGCGCCAGCAGCCTGCCCCAGGGACTGTCCTACAATGAGCAGTTCTTC. It encodes CASSLPQGLSYNEQFF.